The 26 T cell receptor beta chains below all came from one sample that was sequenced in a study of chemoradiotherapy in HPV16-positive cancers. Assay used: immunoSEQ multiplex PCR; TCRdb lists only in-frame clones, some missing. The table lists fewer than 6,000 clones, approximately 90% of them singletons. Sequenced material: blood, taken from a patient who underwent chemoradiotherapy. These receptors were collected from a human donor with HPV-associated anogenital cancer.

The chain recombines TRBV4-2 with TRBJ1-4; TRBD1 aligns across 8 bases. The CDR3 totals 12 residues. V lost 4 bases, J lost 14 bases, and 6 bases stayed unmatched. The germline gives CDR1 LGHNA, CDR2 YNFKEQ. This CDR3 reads CASSPDRGDLFF. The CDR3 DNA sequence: TGTGCCAGCAGCCCTGACAGGGGAGATCTGTTTTTT.

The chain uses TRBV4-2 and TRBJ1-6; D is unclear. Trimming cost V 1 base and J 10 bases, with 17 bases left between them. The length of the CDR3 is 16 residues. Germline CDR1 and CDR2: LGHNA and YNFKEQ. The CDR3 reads CASSQVEVFGSSPLHF. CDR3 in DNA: TGTGCCAGCAGCCAAGTTGAAGTTTTCGGGAGCTCACCCCTCCACTTT.

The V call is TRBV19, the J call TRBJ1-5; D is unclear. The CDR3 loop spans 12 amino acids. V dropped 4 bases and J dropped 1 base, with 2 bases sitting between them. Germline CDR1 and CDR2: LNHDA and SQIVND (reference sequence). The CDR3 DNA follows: TGTGCCAGTAGTACGAGCAATCAGCCCCAGCATTTT. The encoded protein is CASSTSNQPQHF.

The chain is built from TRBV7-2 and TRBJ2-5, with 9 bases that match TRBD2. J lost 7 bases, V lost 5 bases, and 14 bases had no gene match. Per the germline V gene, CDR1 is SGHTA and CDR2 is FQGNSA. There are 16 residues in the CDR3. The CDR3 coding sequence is TGTGCCAGCAGCAGCCAGCTAGCGGGGCAGGGTGGGACCCAGTACTTC. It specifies CASSSQLAGQGGTQYF.

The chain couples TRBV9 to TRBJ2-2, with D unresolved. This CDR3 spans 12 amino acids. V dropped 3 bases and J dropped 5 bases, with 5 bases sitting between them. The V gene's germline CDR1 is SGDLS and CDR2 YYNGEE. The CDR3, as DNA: TGTGCCAGCAGCGGGATTACCGGGGAGCTGTTTTTT. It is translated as CASSGITGELFF.

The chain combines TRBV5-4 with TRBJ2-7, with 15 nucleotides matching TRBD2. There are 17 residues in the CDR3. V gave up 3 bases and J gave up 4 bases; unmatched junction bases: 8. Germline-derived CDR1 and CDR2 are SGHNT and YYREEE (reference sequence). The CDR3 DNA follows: TGTGCCAGCAGCTCGGGACTAGCGGGAGGTAGTCGGTACGAGCAGTACTTC. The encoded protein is CASSSGLAGGSRYEQYF.

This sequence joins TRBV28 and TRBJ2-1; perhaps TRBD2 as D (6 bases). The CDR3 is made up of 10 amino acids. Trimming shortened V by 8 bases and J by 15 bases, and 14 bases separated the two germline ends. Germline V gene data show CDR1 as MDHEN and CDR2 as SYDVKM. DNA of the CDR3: TGTGCCAGCCCGCGAGCGGGCTGGTTCTTC. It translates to CASPRAGWFF.

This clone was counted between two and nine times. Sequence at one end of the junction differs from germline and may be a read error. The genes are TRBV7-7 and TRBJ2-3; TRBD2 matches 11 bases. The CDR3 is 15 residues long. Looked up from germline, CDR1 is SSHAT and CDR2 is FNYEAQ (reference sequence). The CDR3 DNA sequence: TGTGCCAGCAGCCTAGCGGGGGGCCCCACAGATACGCAGTATTTT. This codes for CASSLAGGPTDTQYF.

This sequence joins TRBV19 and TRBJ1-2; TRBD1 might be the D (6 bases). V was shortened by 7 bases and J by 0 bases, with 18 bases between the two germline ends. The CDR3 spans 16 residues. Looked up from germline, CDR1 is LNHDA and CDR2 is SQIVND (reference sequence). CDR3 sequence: CASINPGHNPNYGYTF. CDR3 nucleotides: TGTGCCAGTATCAATCCGGGACACAACCCTAACTATGGCTACACCTTC.

The CDR3 loop is CASSLGGLAGDETQYF. In DNA form, the CDR3 reads TGTGCCAGCAGCCTAGGGGGACTAGCGGGAGATGAGACCCAGTACTTC. V gene TRBV11-3 combines with J gene TRBJ2-5, with 14 nucleotides matching TRBD2. This CDR3 has 16 residues. In germline, CDR1 is SGHNT, CDR2 YENEEA. After removal of 5 bases from V and 5 bases from J, the junction contained 7 bases not matched to a gene.

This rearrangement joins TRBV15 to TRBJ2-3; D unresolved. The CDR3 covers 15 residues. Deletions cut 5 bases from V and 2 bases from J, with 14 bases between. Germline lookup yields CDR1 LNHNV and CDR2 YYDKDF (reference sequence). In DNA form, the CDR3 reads TGTGCCACCAGCGGCGGCAGGCTTTCCACAGATACGCAGTATTTT. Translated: CATSGGRLSTDTQYF.

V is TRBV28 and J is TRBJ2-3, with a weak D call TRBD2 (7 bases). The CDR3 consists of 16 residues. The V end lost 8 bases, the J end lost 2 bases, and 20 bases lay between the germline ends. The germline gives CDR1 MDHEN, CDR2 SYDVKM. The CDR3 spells CASGAGALGITDTQYF. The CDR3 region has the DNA TGTGCCAGCGGCGCGGGGGCTCTGGGGATCACAGATACGCAGTATTTT.

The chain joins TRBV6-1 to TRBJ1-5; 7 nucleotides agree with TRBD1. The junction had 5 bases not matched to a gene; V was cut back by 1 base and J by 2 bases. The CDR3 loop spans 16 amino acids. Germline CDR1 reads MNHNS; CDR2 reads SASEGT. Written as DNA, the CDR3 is TGTGCCAGCAGTGAAGTTCCAGGGGGAGGCAATCAGCCCCAGCATTTT. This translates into CASSEVPGGGNQPQHF.

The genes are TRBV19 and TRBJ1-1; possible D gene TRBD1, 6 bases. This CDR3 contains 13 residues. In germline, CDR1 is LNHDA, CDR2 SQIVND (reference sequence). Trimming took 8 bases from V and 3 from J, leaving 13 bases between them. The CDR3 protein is CASLRRGDTEAFF. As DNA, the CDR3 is TGTGCCAGTCTGAGGAGGGGGGACACTGAAGCTTTCTTT.

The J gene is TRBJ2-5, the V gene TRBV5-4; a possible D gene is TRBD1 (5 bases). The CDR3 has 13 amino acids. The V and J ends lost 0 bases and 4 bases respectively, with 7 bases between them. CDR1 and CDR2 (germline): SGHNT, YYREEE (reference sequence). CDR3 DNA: TGTGCCAGCAGCTTGGTGGGGCGAGAGACCCAGTACTTC. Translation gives CASSLVGRETQYF.

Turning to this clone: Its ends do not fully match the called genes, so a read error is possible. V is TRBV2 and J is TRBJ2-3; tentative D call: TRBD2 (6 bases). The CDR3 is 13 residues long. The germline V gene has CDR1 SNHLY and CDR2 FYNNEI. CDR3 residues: CASSAGTWDTQYF. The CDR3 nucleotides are TGTGCTAGCAGTGCGGGGACGTGGGATACGCAGTATTTT.

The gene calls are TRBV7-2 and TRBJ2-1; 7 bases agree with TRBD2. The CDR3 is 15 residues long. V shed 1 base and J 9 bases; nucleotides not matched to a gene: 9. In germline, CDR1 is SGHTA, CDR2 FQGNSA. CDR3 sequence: CASSLDPAGRVEQFF. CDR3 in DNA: TGTGCCAGCAGCTTAGATCCAGCGGGGCGGGTTGAGCAGTTCTTC.

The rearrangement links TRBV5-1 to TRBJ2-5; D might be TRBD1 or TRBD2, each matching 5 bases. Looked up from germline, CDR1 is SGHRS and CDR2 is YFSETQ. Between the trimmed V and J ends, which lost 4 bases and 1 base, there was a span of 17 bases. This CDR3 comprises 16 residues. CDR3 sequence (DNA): TGCGCCAGCAGCCTTCCTGGGACGGGTGCCCAAGAGACCCAGTACTTC. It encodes CASSLPGTGAQETQYF.

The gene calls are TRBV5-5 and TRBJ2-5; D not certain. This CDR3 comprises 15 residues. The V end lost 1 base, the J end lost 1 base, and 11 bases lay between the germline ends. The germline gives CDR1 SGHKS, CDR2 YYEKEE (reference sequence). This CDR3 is CASSLMGPPQETQYF. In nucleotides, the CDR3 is TGTGCCAGCAGCTTGATGGGTCCCCCCCAAGAGACCCAGTACTTC.

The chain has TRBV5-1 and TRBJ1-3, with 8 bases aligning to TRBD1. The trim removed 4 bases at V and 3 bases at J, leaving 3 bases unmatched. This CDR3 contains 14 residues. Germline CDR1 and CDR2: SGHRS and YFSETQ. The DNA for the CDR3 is TGCGCCAGCAGCGTGGACAGGGTTGGAAACACCATATATTTT. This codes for CASSVDRVGNTIYF.

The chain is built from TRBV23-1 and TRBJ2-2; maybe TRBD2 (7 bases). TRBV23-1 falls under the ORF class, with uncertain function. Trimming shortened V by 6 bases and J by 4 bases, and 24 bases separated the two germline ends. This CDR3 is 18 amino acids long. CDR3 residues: CASSRFEWGREFTGELFF. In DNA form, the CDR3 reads TGCGCCAGCAGCCGGTTCGAATGGGGGCGGGAGTTCACCGGGGAGCTGTTTTTT.

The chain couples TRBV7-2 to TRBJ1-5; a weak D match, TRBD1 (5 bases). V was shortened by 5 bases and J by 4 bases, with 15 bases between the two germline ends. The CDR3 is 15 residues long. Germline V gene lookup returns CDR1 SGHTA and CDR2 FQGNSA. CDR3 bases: TGTGCCAGCAGCCAAACCTGGGGGGGAAATCAGCCCCAGCATTTT. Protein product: CASSQTWGGNQPQHF.

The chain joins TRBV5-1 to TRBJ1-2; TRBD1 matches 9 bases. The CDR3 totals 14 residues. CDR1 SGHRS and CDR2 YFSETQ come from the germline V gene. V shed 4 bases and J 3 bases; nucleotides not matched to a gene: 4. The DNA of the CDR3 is TGCGCCAGCAGCCCGGGACAGGGTTACTATGGCTACACCTTC. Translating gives CASSPGQGYYGYTF.

The CDR3 sequence: CASRRTGDKYEQYF. The CDR3 coding sequence is TGTGCCAGTCGACGGACAGGGGATAAGTACGAGCAGTACTTC. This chain links TRBV5-6 with TRBJ2-7, with 9 bases lining up with TRBD1. The CDR3 consists of 14 residues. The germline V gene has CDR1 SGHDT and CDR2 YYEEEE. The V gene end was trimmed by 8 bases and the J gene end by 4 bases; junction bases not matched to a gene: 10. The complete variable domain, with remaining parts taken from reference TRBV5-6 and TRBJ2-7, reads DAGVTQSPTHLIKTRGQQVTLRCSPKSGHDTVSWYQQALGQGPQFIFQYYEEEERQRGNFPDRFSGHQFPNYSSELNVNALLLGDSALYLCASRRTGDKYEQYFGPGTRLTVT.

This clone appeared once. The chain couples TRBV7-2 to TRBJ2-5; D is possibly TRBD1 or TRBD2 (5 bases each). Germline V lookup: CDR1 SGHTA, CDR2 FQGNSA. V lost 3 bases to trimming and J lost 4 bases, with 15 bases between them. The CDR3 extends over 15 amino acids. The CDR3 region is CASSFEGWGGETQYF. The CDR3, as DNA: TGTGCCAGCAGCTTCGAGGGGTGGGGCGGAGAGACCCAGTACTTC.

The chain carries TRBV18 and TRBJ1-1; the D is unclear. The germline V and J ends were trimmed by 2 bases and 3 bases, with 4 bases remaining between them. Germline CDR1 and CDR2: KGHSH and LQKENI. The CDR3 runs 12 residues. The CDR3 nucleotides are TGTGCCAGCTCACCAGGGTACACTGAAGCTTTCTTT. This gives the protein CASSPGYTEAFF.